This T cell receptor beta chain was sequenced in a study of T-cell memory formation after mild COVID-19. Broader study findings: Among clones peaking at day 37 in the second wave, SARS-CoV-2 specificity remained unconfirmed. CD4+ contracting clones lay mainly in CM and EM, CD8+ ones in EMRA.

5'RACE, which relied on constant-segment primers, yielded TCR alpha and TCR beta cDNA libraries carrying sample barcodes and UMIs. MiXCR was run by TCRdb on the 5' RACE reads, yielding one entry per CDR3 protein. The sample holds around 160,000 distinct CDR3 sequences; roughly 10% are singletons and the top ten take 3.5% to 4.5%. The CDR3 contains 14 residues. Germline assignment: CDR1 DFQATT and CDR2 SNEGSKA (reference sequence). The ends were cut back, 5 bases at V and 7 bases at J, with 20 bases in the middle. This clonotype has more than one count but fewer than ten. Antigen specificity is unknown.

The chain uses TRBV20-1 and TRBJ1-2, with TRBD1 as a possible D gene (5 bases). Sequencing was done on a sample of PBMCs or a T cell subset sorted from them (not recorded which). This clonotype was sampled from a man younger than 35 who had mild COVID-19 (a few samples of this study predate the infection). Cell type and time point are not known. The CDR3 nucleotides are TGCAGTGCTGACCGGGACGGAGTTGGAGGTGGCTACACCTTC. This codes for CSADRDGVGGGYTF.